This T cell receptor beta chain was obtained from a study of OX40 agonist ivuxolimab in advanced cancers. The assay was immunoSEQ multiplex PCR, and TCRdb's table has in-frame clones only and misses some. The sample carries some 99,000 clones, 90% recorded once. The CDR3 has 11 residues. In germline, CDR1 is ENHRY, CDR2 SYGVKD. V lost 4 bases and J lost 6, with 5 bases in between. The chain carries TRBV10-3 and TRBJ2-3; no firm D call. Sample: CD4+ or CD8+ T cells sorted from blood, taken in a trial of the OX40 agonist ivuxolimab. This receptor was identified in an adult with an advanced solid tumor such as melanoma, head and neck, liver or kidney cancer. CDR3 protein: CAISARDTQYF. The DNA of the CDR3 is TGTGCCATCAGTGCGCGGGATACGCAGTATTTT.